Listed below are T cell receptor beta chains from one sample, sequenced in a study of blood T cell repertoires in COVID-19. Sequenced by immunoSEQ multiplex PCR; TCRdb stores in-frame clones only, minus some. Here the sample spans 150,000 or so clones, over 60% being singletons. The sample comprised peripheral blood. Receptor source: a woman in her 70s with acute or convalescent COVID-19. Each CDR3 is given with its conserved first and last residue. The D gene is left open where the match is weak. Size values are once, few and many counts, or a class for expanded clones, and some rows have none.

clone_size,d_call,j_call,v_call,cdr3_aa,cdr3_nt
-,TRBD1,TRBJ1-1,TRBV5-1,CASSLRGQGISMNTEAFF,TGCGCCAGCAGCTTAAGGGGACAGGGTATATCGATGAACACTGAAGCTTTCTTT
few,-,TRBJ1-3,TRBV27,CASRNSDKCSGNTIYF,TGTGCCAGCAGGAATTCGGACAAGTGCTCGGGAAACACCATATATTTT
-,-,TRBJ1-1,TRBV5-1,CASSLDTGGPMKAFF,TGCGCCAGCAGCTTGGATACAGGAGGGCCAATGAAGGCTTTCTTT
-,TRBD2,TRBJ2-2,TRBV30,CAWSVAGGFSGELFF,TGTGCCTGGAGTGTAGCGGGAGGCTTCTCCGGGGAGCTGTTTTTT
-,-,TRBJ1-6,TRBV29-1,CSVREPGSPLHF,TGCAGCGTCCGGGAACCTGGATCACCCCTCCACTTT
once,-,TRBJ2-3,TRBV29-1,CSVEVPGLGKDTQYF,TGCAGCGTCGAAGTCCCGGGACTGGGAAAAGATACGCAGTATTTT
many,TRBD2,TRBJ2-3,TRBV4-2,CASSQETLAGGLVTQYF,TGTGCCAGCAGCCAAGAAACACTAGCGGGAGGGTTAGTTACGCAGTATTTT
-,-,TRBJ2-7,TRBV3-1/TRBV3-2,CASSQGFHYEQYF,TGTGCCAGCAGCCAAGGTTTTCATTACGAGCAGTACTTC
-,TRBD1,TRBJ1-4,TRBV6-2/TRBV6-3,CASSYDRDEKLFF,TGTGCCAGCAGTTACGACAGGGATGAAAAACTGTTTTTT
-,-,TRBJ1-1,TRBV6-5,CASSPRDTEAFF,TGTGCCAGCAGCCCCAGGGACACTGAAGCTTTCTTT
-,-,TRBJ2-7,TRBV6-5,CASNELGSGYEQYF,TGTGCCAGCAACGAACTGGGATCGGGATACGAGCAGTACTTC
-,TRBD2,TRBJ2-7,TRBV5-4,CASSQEAAGGEQYF,TGTGCCAGCAGCCAAGAAGCGGCGGGAGGGGAGCAGTACTTC
once,TRBD1,TRBJ1-3,TRBV9,CASSVRQGFTGNTIYF,TGTGCCAGCAGCGTCAGACAGGGGTTTACTGGAAACACCATATATTTT
-,TRBD1,TRBJ1-3,TRBV5-1,CASSLSQGARGNTIYF,TGCGCCAGCAGCCTAAGCCAGGGGGCGCGTGGAAACACCATATATTTT
-,-,TRBJ2-7,TRBV13,CASSPPTYDSSYEQYF,TGTGCCAGCAGCCCCCCAACTTACGACAGCTCCTACGAGCAGTACTTC
-,TRBD1,TRBJ1-3,TRBV6-5,CASRGQGYSGNTIYF,TGTGCCAGCAGGGGACAGGGTTACTCTGGAAACACCATATATTTT
-,TRBD1,TRBJ2-4,TRBV7-2,CASSLRGLLGKNIQYF,TGTGCCAGCAGCTTAAGGGGGCTATTAGGCAAAAACATTCAGTACTTC